This TCR beta chain was profiled in a study of T cells in Graves' hyperthyroidism and ophthalmopathy. A lack of ophthalmopathy progression within 18 months defined stable Graves' hyperthyroidism. Patients aged 18 to 65 had newly diagnosed hyperthyroidism of under 2 months' duration. PBMCs were derived from roughly 9.6 ml fresh peripheral blood. This CDR3 contains 16 residues. Trimming took 1 base from V and 1 from J, leaving 13 bases between them. CDR1 is SGHDN, CDR2 FVKESK, per germline. RNA transcripts gave rise to amplified TCR beta CDR3 regions. The HTBI primer set served for first-round RT-PCR of the TCR CDR3. TCRdb re-derived calls from the multiplex PCR reads in MiXCR, one entry per CDR3 protein. The sample has 350,000 to 500,000 distinct CDR3 sequences; approximately 15% are singletons. This clonotype was observed a few times.

The sequence was obtained from a woman under 30 with Graves' hyperthyroidism. The chain recombines TRBV14 with TRBJ1-1; D ambiguous. Sequences were obtained from blood. The CDR3 sequence: CASSQALGLPNTEAFF. CDR3 sequence (DNA): TGTGCCAGCAGCCAAGCCCTCGGACTCCCGAACACTGAAGCTTTCTTT.